This T cell receptor (beta chain) was identified in a study of T-cell reconstitution after alpha-beta-depleted transplantation in children. Library preparation (for TCRbeta) was performed with unique molecular identifiers. Via MiXCR, TCRdb re-called the PCR reads, giving one row per CDR3 protein. The table includes about 470,000 distinct CDR3 sequences, around 46% detected once. CDR3 length: 16 residues. Trimming removed 1 base from V and 3 bases from J, with 13 bases in between. Per the germline V gene, CDR1 is SGHAT and CDR2 is FQNNGV. In its sample, this clonotype was seen a few times. Sequencing was performed on PBMCs, taken before TCRalphabeta/CD19-depleted stem cell transplant. The chain uses TRBV11-2 and TRBJ2-1; D possibly corresponds to TRBD2 (5 bases). The source is a girl aged 2 to 9 with aplastic anemia, due to receive a stem cell transplant. The CDR3 reads CASSLAVYGVYNEQFF. CDR3 sequence (DNA): TGTGCCAGCAGCTTAGCAGTATACGGGGTCTACAATGAGCAGTTCTTC.